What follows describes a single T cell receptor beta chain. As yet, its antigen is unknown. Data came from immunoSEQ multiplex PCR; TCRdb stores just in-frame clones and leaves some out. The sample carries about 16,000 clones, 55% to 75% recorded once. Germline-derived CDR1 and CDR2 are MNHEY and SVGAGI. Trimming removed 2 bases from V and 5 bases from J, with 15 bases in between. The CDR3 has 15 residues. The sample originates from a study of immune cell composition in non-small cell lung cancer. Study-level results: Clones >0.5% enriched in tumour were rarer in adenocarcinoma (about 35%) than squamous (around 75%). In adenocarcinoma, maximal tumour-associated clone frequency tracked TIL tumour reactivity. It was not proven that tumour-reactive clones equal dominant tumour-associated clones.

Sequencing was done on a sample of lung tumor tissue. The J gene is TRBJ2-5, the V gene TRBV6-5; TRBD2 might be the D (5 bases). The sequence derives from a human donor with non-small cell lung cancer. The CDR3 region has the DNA TGTGCCAGCAGTTACGACGGGATGGCGTCGGAGACCCAGTACTTC. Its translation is CASSYDGMASETQYF.